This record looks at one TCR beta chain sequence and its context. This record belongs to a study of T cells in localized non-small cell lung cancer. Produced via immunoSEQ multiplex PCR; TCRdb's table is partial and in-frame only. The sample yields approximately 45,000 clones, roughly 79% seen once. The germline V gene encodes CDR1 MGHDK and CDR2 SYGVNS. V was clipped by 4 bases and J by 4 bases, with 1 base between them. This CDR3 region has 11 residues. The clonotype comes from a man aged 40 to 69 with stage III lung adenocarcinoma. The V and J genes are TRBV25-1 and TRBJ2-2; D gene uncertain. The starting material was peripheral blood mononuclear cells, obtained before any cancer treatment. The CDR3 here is CASSATGELFF. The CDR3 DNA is TGTGCCAGCAGTGCCACCGGGGAGCTGTTTTTT. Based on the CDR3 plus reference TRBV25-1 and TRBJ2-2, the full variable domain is EADIYQTPRYLVIGTGKKITLECSQTMGHDKMYWYQQDPGMELHLIHYSYGVNSTEKGDLSSESTVSRIRTEHFPLTLESARPSHTSQYLCASSATGELFFGEGSRLTVL.